Shown below are 8 T cell receptor beta chains from a single sample sequenced in a study of T cells in Graves' hyperthyroidism and ophthalmopathy. What was amplified from RNA transcripts were TCR beta CDR3 regions. In the first-round RT-PCR of the TCR CDR3, the HTBI primer set was used. TCRdb analysed the multiplex PCR reads with MiXCR anew, one entry per CDR3 protein. The sample consists of hundreds of thousands of distinct CDR3 sequences, around a sixth of them appearing once. Sequenced material: blood. The receptor source for this set is a woman aged 18-30 years with Graves' hyperthyroidism.

In DNA, the CDR3 is TGTGCCAGTAGTGAAGGACAGGGCCTCTCCTACGAGCAGTACTTC. This sequence encodes CASSEGQGLSYEQYF. The gene calls are TRBV19 and TRBJ2-7; TRBD1 matches at 8 bases. Looked up from germline, CDR1 is LNHDA and CDR2 is SQIVND (reference sequence). Germline trimming cut 5 bases from V and 0 bases from J; bases unmatched to any gene: 6. CDR3 length: 15 amino acids.

The CDR3 loop reads CASSPLVQGLRGETQYF. Written as DNA, the CDR3 is TGTGCCAGCTCACCACTCGTTCAGGGTTTACGCGGAGAGACCCAGTACTTC. The rearrangement uses TRBV18 and TRBJ2-5; D perhaps matches TRBD1 (5 bases). The length of the CDR3 is 17 residues. The V end lost 1 base, the J end lost 4 bases, and 19 bases lay between the germline ends. From germline, CDR1 is KGHSH and CDR2 LQKENI.

This clonotype was detected only once. The chain has TRBV7-9 and TRBJ1-2; 7 nucleotides agree with TRBD1. The junction had 7 bases not matched to a gene; V was cut back by 5 bases and J by 4 bases. This CDR3 is built from 14 residues. Germline CDR1 SEHNR, CDR2 FQNEAQ (reference sequence). CDR3 in DNA: TGTGCCAGCAGCCGCCTGGACAGGATCTATGGCTACACCTTC. It translates to CASSRLDRIYGYTF.

This clonotype appeared a few times. J is TRBJ2-5 and V is TRBV10-3, with 9 bases that match TRBD1. V trimming: 8 bases; J trimming: 3 bases; junction bases outside the gene matches: 1. From germline, CDR1 is ENHRY and CDR2 SYGVKD. This CDR3 region has 12 residues. DNA of the CDR3: TGTGCCATCGGGGACAGGGAAGAGACCCAGTACTTC. Translation gives CAIGDREETQYF.

This clonotype was observed at least ten times. The V and J genes are TRBV20-1 and TRBJ2-1; 11 positions match TRBD2. CDR1 is DFQATT and CDR2 is SNEGSKA in the germline V gene (reference sequence). V shed 3 bases and J 4 bases; nucleotides not matched to a gene: 5. The CDR3 sequence is 15 residues long. Here the CDR3 reads CSARTGLAVYNEQFF. The CDR3 bases are TGCAGTGCTAGGACGGGACTAGCGGTTTACAATGAGCAGTTCTTC.

Only a few counts were recorded for this clonotype. The V gene is TRBV6-1, the J gene TRBJ1-2; no clear D gene. The CDR3 loop spans 16 amino acids. Deletions cut 8 bases from V and 0 bases from J, with 19 bases between. From germline, CDR1 is MNHNS and CDR2 SASEGT. The chain's CDR3 is CASRNSRRRANYGYTF. As DNA, the CDR3 is TGTGCCAGCCGGAATTCCAGGAGGAGGGCTAACTATGGCTACACCTTC.

This clonotype has just one count. The rearrangement joins TRBV4-3 to TRBJ2-1; D is perhaps TRBD1 (5 bases). Germline CDR1 and CDR2: LGHNA and YSLEER. V gave up 2 bases and J gave up 3 bases, with 17 bases separating them. The CDR3 length is 17 residues. The CDR3 bases are TGCGCCAGCAGCCAAAGGATATCTGGGGCCGGCTACAATGAGCAGTTCTTC. Its protein product is CASSQRISGAGYNEQFF.

This clonotype was detected a few times. V usage is TRBV5-1 and J usage is TRBJ2-7; D possibly corresponds to TRBD2 (6 bases). In germline, CDR1 is SGHRS, CDR2 YFSETQ. CDR3 length: 13 amino acids. Deletions cut 4 bases from V and 2 bases from J, with 10 bases between. This CDR3 is CASSPGETYEQYF. The CDR3 DNA reads as TGCGCCAGCAGCCCGGGGGAAACCTACGAGCAGTACTTC.